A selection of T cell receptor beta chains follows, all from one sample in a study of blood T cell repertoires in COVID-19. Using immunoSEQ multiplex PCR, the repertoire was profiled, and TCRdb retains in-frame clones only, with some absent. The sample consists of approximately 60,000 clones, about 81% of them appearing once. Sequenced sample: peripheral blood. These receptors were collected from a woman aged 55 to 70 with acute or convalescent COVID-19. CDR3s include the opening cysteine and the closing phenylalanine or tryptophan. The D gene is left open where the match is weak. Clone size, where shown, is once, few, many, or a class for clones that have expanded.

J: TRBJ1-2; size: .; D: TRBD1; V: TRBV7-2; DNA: TGTGCCAGCAGCCCTGGGACAGGGAGGGACTTTGGCTACACCTTC; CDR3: CASSPGTGRDFGYTF
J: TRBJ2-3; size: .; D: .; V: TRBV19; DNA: TGTGCCAGTAGTCCAGCCAGAAGCAGGGCCGGAGATACGCAGTATTTT; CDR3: CASSPARSRAGDTQYF
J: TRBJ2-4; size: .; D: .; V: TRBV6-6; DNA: TGTGCCAGCAGTTTCGAGACAGGAGACAAAAACATTCAGTACTTC; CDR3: CASSFETGDKNIQYF
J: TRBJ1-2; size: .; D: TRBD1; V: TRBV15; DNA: TGTGCCACCAGCAGAGGGGGGACAGGGGGCGGCTATGGCTACACCTTC; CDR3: CATSRGGTGGGYGYTF
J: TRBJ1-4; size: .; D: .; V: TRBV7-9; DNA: TGTGCCAGCAGCTCAGGGTTGGGTGAAAAACTGTTTTTT; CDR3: CASSSGLGEKLFF
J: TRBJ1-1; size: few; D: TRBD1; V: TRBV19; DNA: TGTGCCAGTAGGGACAGGGTTGGCACTGAAGCTTTCTTT; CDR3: CASRDRVGTEAFF
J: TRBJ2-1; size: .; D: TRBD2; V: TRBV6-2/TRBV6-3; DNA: TGTGCCAGCAGTTACAGACTAGCGGGGGATGGCGAGCAGTTCTTC; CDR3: CASSYRLAGDGEQFF
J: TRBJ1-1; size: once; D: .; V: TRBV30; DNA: TGTGCCTGGAGTGTATCAGGAGGGTTCGAAGCTTTCTTT; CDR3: CAWSVSGGFEAFF
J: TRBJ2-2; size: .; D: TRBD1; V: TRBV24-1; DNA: TGTGCCACCAGTGATTCGATAGGACAGGGGTTAAACACCGGGGAGCTGTTTTTT; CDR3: CATSDSIGQGLNTGELFF
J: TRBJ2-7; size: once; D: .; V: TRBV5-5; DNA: TGTGCCAGCAGCTTCCGCCCCGGGGAAAGGGTTTTGGGTTCTTACGAGCAGTACTTC; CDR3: CASSFRPGERVLGSYEQYF
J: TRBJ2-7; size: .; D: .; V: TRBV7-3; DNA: TGTGCCAGCAGCCCCCAGGTATCGGCCGAGCAGTACTTC; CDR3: CASSPQVSAEQYF
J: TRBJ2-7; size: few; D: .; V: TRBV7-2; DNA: TGTGCCAGCAGCTTAGGCTCAGGGTTGCACGAGCAGTACTTC; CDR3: CASSLGSGLHEQYF
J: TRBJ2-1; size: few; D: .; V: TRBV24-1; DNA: TGTGCCACAGGGCAGGGAAACAGCTACAATGAGCAGTTCTTC; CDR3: CATGQGNSYNEQFF
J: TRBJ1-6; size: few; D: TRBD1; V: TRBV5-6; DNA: TGTGCCAGCAGCTCGACAGGGAGCTCACCCCTCCACTTT; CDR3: CASSSTGSSPLHF
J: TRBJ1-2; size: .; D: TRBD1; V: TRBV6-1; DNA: TGTGCCAGCAGTGAGCGAACAGGGGGATACTATGGCTACACCTTC; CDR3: CASSERTGGYYGYTF
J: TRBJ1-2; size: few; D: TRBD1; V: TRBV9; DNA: TGTGCCAGCAGCCCCCGGACAGGCTATAACACCTTC; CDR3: CASSPRTGYNTF
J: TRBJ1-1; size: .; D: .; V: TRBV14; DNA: TGTGCCAGCAGCCAAGATCTGGGGGCGCTCACTGAAGCTTTCTTT; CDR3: CASSQDLGALTEAFF
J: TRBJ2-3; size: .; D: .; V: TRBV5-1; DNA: TGCGCCAGCAGCTTGGGTGGACTCACAGATACGCAGTATTTT; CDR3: CASSLGGLTDTQYF
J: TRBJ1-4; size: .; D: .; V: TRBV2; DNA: TGTGCCAGCAGTGACCGAGCGGGGGCGCTAGGTGAAAAACTGTTTTTT; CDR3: CASSDRAGALGEKLFF
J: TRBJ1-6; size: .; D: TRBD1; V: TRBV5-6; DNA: TGTGCCAGCAGCTTGGCAGGGGGATATTCACCCCTCCACTTT; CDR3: CASSLAGGYSPLHF
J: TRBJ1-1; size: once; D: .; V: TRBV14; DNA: TGTGCCAGCAGCCATATCACAGGGATGAACACTGAAGCTTTCTTT; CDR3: CASSHITGMNTEAFF
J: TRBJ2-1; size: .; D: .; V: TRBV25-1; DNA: TGTGCCAGCAGTGAAGGGGGCCGCGGGGGCTCGTACAATGAGCAGTTCTTC; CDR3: CASSEGGRGGSYNEQFF
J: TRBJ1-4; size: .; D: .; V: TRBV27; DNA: TGTGCCAGCAGTTCCAGGACGGACAATAATGAAAAACTGTTTTTT; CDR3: CASSSRTDNNEKLFF
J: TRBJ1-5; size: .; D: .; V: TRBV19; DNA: TGTGCCAGTAGTATGGGCATATCCCAGCCCCAGCATTTT; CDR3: CASSMGISQPQHF
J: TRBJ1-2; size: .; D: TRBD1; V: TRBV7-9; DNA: TGTGCCAGCAGCTTTGGGACAGACTATGGCTACACCTTC; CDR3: CASSFGTDYGYTF
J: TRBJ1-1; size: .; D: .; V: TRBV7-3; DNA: TGTGCCAGCAGCCCAGCAGGAAGGACTGAAGCTTTCTTT; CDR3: CASSPAGRTEAFF
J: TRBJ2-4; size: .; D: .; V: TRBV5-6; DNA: TGTGCCAGCAGCTTACCGGGGGGCGTAGCCAAAAACATTCAGTACTTC; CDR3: CASSLPGGVAKNIQYF
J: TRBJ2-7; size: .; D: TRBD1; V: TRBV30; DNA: TGTGCCTGGACCCCGTCCGACAGGGGGAGCAACGAGCAGTACTTC; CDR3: CAWTPSDRGSNEQYF
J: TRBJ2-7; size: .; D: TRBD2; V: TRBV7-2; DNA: TGTGCCAGCAGCTTAGAGGCTAGCGGGTACTTC; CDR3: CASSLEASGYF
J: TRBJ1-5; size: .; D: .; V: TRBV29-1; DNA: TGCAGCGTTCAAACAGGGATAGGTCAGCCCCAGCATTTT; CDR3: CSVQTGIGQPQHF
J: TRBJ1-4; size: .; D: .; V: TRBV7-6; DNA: TGTGCCAGCAGCCCAGGGTCTACGGGGGAGGAAAAACTGTTTTTT; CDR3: CASSPGSTGEEKLFF
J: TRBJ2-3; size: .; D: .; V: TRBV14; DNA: TGTGCCAGCAGCCTTTCTGCGGTGGATACGCAGTATTTT; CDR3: CASSLSAVDTQYF